The T cell receptor beta chain described here comes from a study of CD8 T cells in ankylosing spondylitis (dated by TCRdb to 2017 to 2019). Background on the whole study: To find TCR variants linked to disease, the study profiled T cell receptor beta repertoires in ankylosing spondylitis patients and healthy donors. The whole study cohort included 85 to 120 healthy donors and roughly 24 ankylosing spondylitis patients. Peripheral blood samples were taken, and synovial fluid was additionally collected from ankylosing spondylitis patients. Summary of the overall study and its limitations: The disease-linked clones were reported to be significantly enriched in matched synovial fluid samples from ankylosing spondylitis patients. Blood from ankylosing spondylitis patients appeared to be characterized by a TCR beta motif composed of 7 to 9 highly homologous amino acid variants. Some motif variants had previously been reported in the synovial fluid and blood of reactive arthritis patients, which suggests shared mechanisms of disease initiation. The disease-linked clones showed a CD8+ phenotype and occurred at relatively low frequencies in peripheral blood.

The data were produced on an Illumina HiSeq 2500. Quantitative 5'-RACE with molecular barcodes was the method used to prepare the TCR beta libraries. In the authors' own workflow: A new computational method based on a probabilistic model of VDJ rearrangement was used to identify disease-linked TCR variants. TCRdb passed the public sequencing reads through fastp at Q25 and MiXCR, retaining productive beta sequences. When rows share a CDR3 protein, they turn into one entry using the most common DNA and genes. The V and J calls and clone size are TCRdb's, not the authors'. This sample comprises around 130,000 distinct CDR3 sequences, 12% to 15% of them detected only once. Approximately 3.1% of the sample lies in the top ten. In this sample, this clonotype turned up many times. It has no known antigen specificity. Within one base of it there is no much larger clone, and no base qualities were kept. Sequenced material: blood, either unsorted or a sorted T cell fraction (not recorded which). The origin of this receptor is a female donor with ankylosing spondylitis or in good health (not recorded which).

Here the CDR3 is given as CSARVPGQGGINSPLHF. The DNA sequence is TGCAGTGCTAGAGTCCCCGGACAGGGAGGGATAAATTCACCCCTCCACTTT. The rearrangement combines TRBV20-1 with TRBJ1-6, and 8 junction bases match TRBD1. The CDR3, from cysteine to phenylalanine, totals 17 residues. The DNA shown is the 51-base CDR3, in frame from base 1. CDR1 and CDR2 (DFQATT, SNEGSKA) derive from the germline V gene (reference sequence). Trimming removed 1 base from V and 7 bases from J; the gene matches leave 12 bases unexplained.